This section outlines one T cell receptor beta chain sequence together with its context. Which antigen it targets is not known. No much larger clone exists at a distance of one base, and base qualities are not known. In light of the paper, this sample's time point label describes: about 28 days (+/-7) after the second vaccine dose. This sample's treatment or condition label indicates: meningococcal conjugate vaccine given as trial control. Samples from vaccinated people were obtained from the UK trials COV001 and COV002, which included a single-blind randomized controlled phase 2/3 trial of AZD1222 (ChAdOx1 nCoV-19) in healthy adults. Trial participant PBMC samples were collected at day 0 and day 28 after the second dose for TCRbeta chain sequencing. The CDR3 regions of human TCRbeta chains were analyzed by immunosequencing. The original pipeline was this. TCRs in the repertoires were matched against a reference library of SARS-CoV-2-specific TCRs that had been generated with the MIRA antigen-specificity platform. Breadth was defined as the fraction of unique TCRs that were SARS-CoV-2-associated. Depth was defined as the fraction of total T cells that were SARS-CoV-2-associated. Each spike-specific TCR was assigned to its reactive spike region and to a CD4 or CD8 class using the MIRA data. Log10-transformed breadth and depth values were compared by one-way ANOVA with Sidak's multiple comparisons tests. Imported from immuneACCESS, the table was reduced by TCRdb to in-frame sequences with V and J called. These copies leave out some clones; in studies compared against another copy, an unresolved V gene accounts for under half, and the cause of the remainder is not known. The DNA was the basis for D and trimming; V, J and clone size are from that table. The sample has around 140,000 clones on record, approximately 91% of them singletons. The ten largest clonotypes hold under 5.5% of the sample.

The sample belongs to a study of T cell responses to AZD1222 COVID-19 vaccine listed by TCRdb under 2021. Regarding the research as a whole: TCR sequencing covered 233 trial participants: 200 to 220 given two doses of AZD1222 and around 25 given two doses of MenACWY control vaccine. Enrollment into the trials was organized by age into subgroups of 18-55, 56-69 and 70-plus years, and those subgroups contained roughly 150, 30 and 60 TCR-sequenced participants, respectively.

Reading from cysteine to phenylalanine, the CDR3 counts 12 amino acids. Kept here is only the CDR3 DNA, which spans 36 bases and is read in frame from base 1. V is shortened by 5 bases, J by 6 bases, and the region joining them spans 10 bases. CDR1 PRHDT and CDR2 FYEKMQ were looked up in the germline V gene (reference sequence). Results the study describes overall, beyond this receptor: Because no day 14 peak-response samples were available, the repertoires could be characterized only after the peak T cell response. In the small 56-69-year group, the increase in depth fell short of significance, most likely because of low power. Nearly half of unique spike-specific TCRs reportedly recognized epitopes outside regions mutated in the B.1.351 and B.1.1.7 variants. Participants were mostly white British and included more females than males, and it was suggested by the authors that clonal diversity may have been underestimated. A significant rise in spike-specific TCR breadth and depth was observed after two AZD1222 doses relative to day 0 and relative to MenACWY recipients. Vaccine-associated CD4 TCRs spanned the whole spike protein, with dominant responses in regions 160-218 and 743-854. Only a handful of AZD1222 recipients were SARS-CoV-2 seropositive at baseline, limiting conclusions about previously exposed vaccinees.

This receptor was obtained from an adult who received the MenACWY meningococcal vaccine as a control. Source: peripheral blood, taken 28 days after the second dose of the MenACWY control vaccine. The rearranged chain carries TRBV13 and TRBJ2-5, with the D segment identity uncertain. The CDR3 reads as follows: CASSGVEKTQYF. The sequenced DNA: TGTGCCAGCAGCGGCGTAGAGAAGACCCAGTACTTC.